The rows below give T cell receptor beta chains drawn from one sample of a study of monozygotic twins with inflammatory bowel disease. TCRdb re-called the 5' RACE reads; every CDR3 protein appears as one record, without DNA. Seen in this sample are around 100,000 distinct CDR3 sequences; the ten most common clones hold 1.9%. Sequenced input: blood. Receptors originate from a human donor with ulcerative colitis or Crohn's disease, or a healthy co-twin of an affected twin (not recorded which). CDR3s include the opening cysteine and the closing phenylalanine or tryptophan. Fields, in order: V gene, J gene, CDR3 protein.

>TRBV19|TRBJ2-2
CATKTSGYFTGELFF
>TRBV15|TRBJ2-3
CATSRRALLTDTQYF
>TRBV12-3/TRBV12-4|TRBJ1-2
CASSKSLGLYGYTF
>TRBV7-2|TRBJ1-5
CASSLAGGLHPPQHF
>TRBV2|TRBJ2-3
CASSVRDTQYF
>TRBV5-1|TRBJ1-1
CASSGTPTSAEAFF
>TRBV20-1|TRBJ2-2
CSARDPGQNIGELFF
>TRBV12-3/TRBV12-4|TRBJ2-7
CASSSTGFFYEQYF
>TRBV9|TRBJ2-2
CASSVRQTNTGELFF
>TRBV2|TRBJ1-1
CASIADTEAFF
>TRBV6-1|TRBJ2-5
CASSKLQGTEETQYF
>TRBV2|TRBJ2-3
CASTRSWAFTDTQYF
>TRBV12-3/TRBV12-4|TRBJ2-3
CASSKGNGVSSTDTQYF
>TRBV7-2|TRBJ2-5
CASSLGGSGVGQETQYF
>TRBV4-3|TRBJ1-2
CASSQERGTYGYTF
>TRBV10-3|TRBJ2-1
CTIKTGSTGFNEQFF
>TRBV28|TRBJ2-7
CASISGGLYEQYF
>TRBV12-3/TRBV12-4|TRBJ2-1
CASRGQAGGLYEQFF
>TRBV18|TRBJ2-1
CASSLAGVYNGQFF
>TRBV5-4|TRBJ2-6
CASSSPGSGANVLTF
>TRBV20-1|TRBJ1-1
CSARQRGPEAFF
>TRBV5-1|TRBJ2-3
CASSQGTSGKPDTQYF
>TRBV28|TRBJ2-7
CASRPGGTGRKNEQYF
>TRBV4-3|TRBJ2-3
CASSSTGAYTQYF
>TRBV7-2|TRBJ1-6
CASSTADGGSYSPLHF
>TRBV10-2|TRBJ2-7
CASGAAGTSNTYEQYF
>TRBV28|TRBJ2-1
CASKRESSYNEQFF
>TRBV20-1|TRBJ1-1
CSPTDRFEAFF
>TRBV20-1|TRBJ2-3
CSVSILAGGPDTQYF
>TRBV7-9|TRBJ2-4
CASSFVGAGMQYF
>TRBV29-1|TRBJ2-1
CSGESYNEQFF
>TRBV7-9|TRBJ2-4
CASSLGDGSGAHIQYF
>TRBV5-6|TRBJ2-7
CASSKTGVPYEQYF
>TRBV18|TRBJ2-2
CASSPPQGHTTGELFF
>TRBV24-1|TRBJ2-1
CATSDFDSRNEQFF
>TRBV7-2|TRBJ2-5
CASSSFARTQYF
>TRBV19|TRBJ1-1
CASIEQGNTEAFF
>TRBV18|TRBJ2-7
CASSPDTRSSYEQYF
>TRBV27|TRBJ2-7
CASSYRTGNYEQYF
>TRBV7-2|TRBJ2-1
CASRQLAGWYNEQFF
>TRBV6-2/TRBV6-3|TRBJ2-7
CASRGTGRGYEQYF